A single sample gave rise to the 22 T cell receptor beta chains below, sequenced in a study of blood T cell repertoires in COVID-19. TCRdb's copy holds only in-frame clones and misses some; the assay was immunoSEQ multiplex PCR. Seen here are approximately 150,000 clones, approximately 87% observed once, and the top ten hold about 2%. Input material: peripheral blood. The receptors were sampled from a man between 65 and 85 years old with active COVID-19.

The CDR3 here is CASSALGTGILETQYF. CDR3 nucleotide sequence: TGTGCCAGCAGCGCCCTGGGGACAGGGATTCTGGAGACCCAGTACTTC. The chain joins TRBV7-2 to TRBJ2-5; 9 bases align to TRBD1. V dropped 5 bases and J dropped 5; count of bases not matched to a gene: 12. This CDR3 region has 16 residues. The germline CDR1 and CDR2 sequences are SGHTA and FQGNSA.

The chain uses TRBV3-1 (or the pseudogene TRBV3-2) and TRBJ2-7, with 9 bases fitting TRBD2. Germline V gene lookup returns CDR1 LGHDT and CDR2 YNNKEL (reference sequence). CDR3 length: 16 amino acids. With 5 bases clipped from V and 0 bases from J, the junction kept 8 bases outside the gene matches. The CDR3 bases are TGTGCCAGCAGCTTGGATAGCGGGAGCTACTCCTACGAGCAGTACTTC. The encoded protein is CASSLDSGSYSYEQYF.

The V gene is TRBV3-1 (or the pseudogene TRBV3-2), the J gene TRBJ2-1; 7 positions match TRBD2. V lost 1 base to trimming and J lost 5 bases; unmatched junction nucleotides: 8. Germline V CDR1 and CDR2: LGHDT, YNNKEL (reference sequence). The CDR3 length is 16 residues. The CDR3 DNA follows: TGTGCCAGCAGCCAAGGAAGGCGGGAGTCACACAATGAGCAGTTCTTC. Translated: CASSQGRRESHNEQFF.

The gene calls are TRBV19 and TRBJ2-1; TRBD2 agrees at 7 bases. This CDR3 is 15 amino acids long. CDR1 and CDR2 from the germline V gene are LNHDA and SQIVND (reference sequence). J was trimmed by 3 bases and V by 2 bases; bases with no gene match: 4. This CDR3 is CASSITSDVYNEQFF. The CDR3 nucleotides are TGTGCCAGTAGTATAACTAGCGATGTCTACAATGAGCAGTTCTTC.

J is TRBJ2-1 and V is TRBV24-1; 7 bases are shared with TRBD2. With 4 bases clipped from V and 5 bases from J, the junction kept 7 bases outside the gene matches. The germline CDR1 and CDR2 sequences are KGHDR and SFDVKD. The CDR3 contains 15 residues. The CDR3 region is CATSEGGRANNEQFF. The CDR3, as DNA: TGTGCCACCAGTGAAGGAGGGAGGGCCAACAATGAGCAGTTCTTC.

The rearrangement uses TRBV5-1 and TRBJ2-7, with 7 bases that match TRBD1. Germline V gene data show CDR1 as SGHRS and CDR2 as YFSETQ. The CDR3 is 14 amino acids. Trimming took 5 bases from V and 3 from J; bases not matched to a gene: 8. The DNA of the CDR3 is TGCGCCAGCAGTACCGAAGGACAGGTCTACGAGCAGTACTTC. It encodes CASSTEGQVYEQYF.

The rearrangement uses TRBV27 and TRBJ1-5; D not certain. Germline V gene lookup returns CDR1 MNHEY and CDR2 SMNVEV (reference sequence). V was trimmed by 7 bases and J by 6 bases, leaving 19 bases between them. The CDR3 loop spans 15 amino acids. CDR3 DNA: TGTGCCAGCACCTTCTCGGGTGGAGCCATTCAGCCCCAGCATTTT. This translates into CASTFSGGAIQPQHF.

V usage is TRBV7-2 and J usage is TRBJ1-1; 7 bases are shared with TRBD1. Germline CDR1 SGHTA, CDR2 FQGNSA. The CDR3 is 14 amino acids. The V gene end was trimmed by 5 bases and the J gene end by 4 bases; junction bases not matched to a gene: 7. CDR3 loop: CASSPTGFGTEAFF. CDR3 bases: TGTGCCAGCAGCCCGACAGGGTTCGGCACTGAAGCTTTCTTT.

The chain links TRBV7-3 to TRBJ2-3, with D perhaps TRBD2 (5 bases). Per germline, CDR1 SGHTA and CDR2 FQGTGA. The CDR3 covers 13 residues. The V gene lost 6 bases and the J gene lost 4 bases, with 11 bases spanning the gap. The chain's CDR3 is CASSEEVADTQYF. The CDR3 DNA reads TGTGCCAGCAGTGAGGAGGTGGCAGATACGCAGTATTTT.

The chain couples TRBV7-6 to TRBJ2-1; TRBD2 matches at 12 bases. The CDR3 has 15 residues. Germline loops: CDR1 SGHVS, CDR2 FNYEAQ. Trimming took 3 bases from V and 5 from J; bases not matched to a gene: 2. In DNA form, the CDR3 reads TGTGCCAGCAGCTTCTGGACTAGCGGGGACAATGAGCAGTTCTTC. This codes for CASSFWTSGDNEQFF.

This clone has just one count. This chain uses TRBV6-5 with TRBJ2-5, with 12 bases matching TRBD2. This CDR3 contains 15 residues. Germline CDR1 reads MNHEY; CDR2 reads SVGAGI. The junction had 3 bases not matched to a gene; V was cut back by 2 bases and J by 5 bases. CDR3 nucleotide sequence: TGTGCCAGCAGTTACGGACTAGCGGGATGGGAGACCCAGTACTTC. Its translation: CASSYGLAGWETQYF.

CDR3 loop: CASSPVGGLHNEQFF. DNA for the CDR3: TGTGCCAGCAGCCCAGTAGGAGGACTCCACAATGAGCAGTTCTTC. The chain uses TRBV14 and TRBJ2-1; possible D gene TRBD2, 5 bases. CDR3 length equals 15 residues. The germline V gene encodes CDR1 SGHDN and CDR2 FVKESK. V lost 4 bases and J 5 bases, leaving 15 bases between the germline ends.

This chain uses TRBV6-5 with TRBJ1-2; 9 bases agree with TRBD1. J gave up 4 bases and V 6 bases, and 9 bases lay outside the gene matches. Per germline, CDR1 MNHEY and CDR2 SVGAGI. This CDR3 is built from 15 residues. The CDR3 nucleotides are TGTGCCAGCAGAAGGACAGGGGAGGCAGGCTATGGCTACACCTTC. Protein product: CASRRTGEAGYGYTF.

The V and J genes are TRBV18 and TRBJ2-4; D possibly corresponds to TRBD2 (5 bases). Germline loops: CDR1 KGHSH, CDR2 LQKENI. Between the trimmed V and J ends, which lost 3 bases and 0 bases, there was a span of 12 bases. CDR3 length: 16 residues. The CDR3 loop is CASSPVVGVAKNIQYF. The CDR3 coding sequence is TGTGCCAGCTCACCTGTTGTGGGAGTAGCCAAAAACATTCAGTACTTC. The full variable domain, its missing parts supplied by reference TRBV18 and TRBJ2-4, is NAGVMQNPRHLVRRRGQEARLRCSPMKGHSHVYWYRQLPEEGLKFMVYLQKENIIDESGMPKERFSAEFPKEGPSILRIQQVVRGDSAAYFCASSPVVGVAKNIQYFGAGTRLSVL.

The chain employs TRBV6-5 and TRBJ1-4; 8 bases match TRBD1. Unmatched junction bases numbered 3, after V lost 4 bases and J lost 5 bases. This CDR3 region has 14 residues. CDR1 MNHEY and CDR2 SVGAGI come from the germline V gene. The DNA for the CDR3 is TGTGCCAGCAGTTTTCGGACAGGGAATGAAAAACTGTTTTTT. It codes for CASSFRTGNEKLFF.

V gene TRBV18 combines with J gene TRBJ2-7, with D hard to call. CDR1 is KGHSH and CDR2 is LQKENI in the germline V gene. V was clipped by 3 bases and J by 1 base, with 10 bases between them. The CDR3 runs to 14 residues. DNA of the CDR3: TGTGCCAGCTCACCGGTGGGCCAGTCCTACGAGCAGTACTTC. Translated, it gives CASSPVGQSYEQYF. Complete variable domain (other parts from reference TRBV18 and TRBJ2-7): NAGVMQNPRHLVRRRGQEARLRCSPMKGHSHVYWYRQLPEEGLKFMVYLQKENIIDESGMPKERFSAEFPKEGPSILRIQQVVRGDSAAYFCASSPVGQSYEQYFGPGTRLTVT.

To note about this clone: One end of the junction varies from germline; a read error may be responsible. This chain connects TRBV10-3 to TRBJ2-7; TRBD1 agrees at 9 bases. CDR1 is ENHRY, CDR2 SYGVKD, per germline. CDR3 size: 14 residues. DNA of the CDR3: TGTGCCATCAGTGAGCCCGGGACAGGGAACGATAAGCACTTC. Translated, it gives CAISEPGTGNDKHF.

This chain links TRBV5-1 with TRBJ1-5; 7 nucleotides agree with TRBD1. The trim removed 0 bases at V and 0 bases at J, leaving 3 bases unmatched. This CDR3 is 16 amino acids long. Per germline, CDR1 SGHRS and CDR2 YFSETQ. CDR3 DNA sequence: TGCGCCAGCAGCTTGGGAGGGACAGATAGCAATCAGCCCCAGCATTTT. It translates to CASSLGGTDSNQPQHF.

The chain's CDR3 is CASTRTEVSNTEAFF. CDR3 sequence (DNA): TGTGCCAGCACCAGGACAGAGGTATCTAACACTGAAGCTTTCTTT. The rearrangement uses TRBV6-5 and TRBJ1-1; D is perhaps TRBD1 (6 bases). Germline V lookup: CDR1 MNHEY, CDR2 SVGAGI. Trimming stripped 7 bases from V and 2 bases from J, with 17 bases between. The CDR3 spans 15 residues.

This chain links TRBV5-5 with TRBJ2-7, with TRBD1 matching over 10 bases. The ends lost 4 bases at V and 6 bases at J; junction bases unmatched: 10. Germline CDR1 SGHKS, CDR2 YYEKEE (reference sequence). The CDR3 consists of 15 residues. For the CDR3, the DNA is TGTGCCAGCAGCCCTGGGGGGACAGGGGTACGCGAGCAGTACTTC. Residues: CASSPGGTGVREQYF.

The J gene is TRBJ2-1, the V gene TRBV7-3, with 7 bases matching TRBD2. Germline CDR1 SGHTA, CDR2 FQGTGA. The CDR3 has 15 residues. J gave up 2 bases and V 1 base, and 2 bases lay outside the gene matches. The CDR3, as DNA: TGTGCCAGCAGCTTAAGAGCGGGACCCTACAATGAGCAGTTCTTC. Protein: CASSLRAGPYNEQFF.

V and J are TRBV5-1 and TRBJ1-1; D possibly corresponds to TRBD1 (6 bases). The CDR3 is made up of 14 amino acids. CDR1 is SGHRS, CDR2 YFSETQ, per germline. V was shortened by 4 bases and J by 3 bases, with 13 bases between the two germline ends. The CDR3 spells CASSSRTADTEAFF. The CDR3 DNA reads as TGCGCCAGCAGCAGCCGGACAGCGGACACTGAAGCTTTCTTT.